A single sample is the source of the 15 T cell receptor beta chains below, sequenced in a study of healthy donors' naive CD4 and CD8 T cells. TCR libraries were built from 500 to 600 ng of total RNA by linear amplification. MiXCR, run by TCRdb on the reads, gives a single entry per CDR3 protein. The profile covers about 180,000 distinct CDR3 sequences, with 65% to 80% appearing a single time and roughly 2.4% taken by the ten largest. Sequenced material: naive CD4+ and CD8+ T cells sorted from blood, pooled from several donors. Receptors were obtained from a pool of human donors in good health; the sample pools cells from several healthy donors.

This chain uses TRBV5-6 with TRBJ2-7; 8 bases match TRBD1. Trimming took 1 base from V and 3 from J; bases not matched to a gene: 6. Germline CDR1 reads SGHDT; CDR2 reads YYEEEE. This CDR3 region has 15 residues. CDR3 DNA: TGTGCCAGCAGCTTGCCCCGGACAGGGCGCTACGAGCAGTACTTC. Protein: CASSLPRTGRYEQYF.

The chain combines TRBV12-3 or TRBV12-4 with TRBJ2-1; maybe TRBD1 (5 bases). This CDR3 region has 13 residues. V was trimmed by 4 bases and J by 8 bases, leaving 12 bases between them. As DNA, the CDR3 is TGTGCCAGCAGTTACACAGGTGGAGATGAGCAGTTCTTC. Translation gives CASSYTGGDEQFF.

This clonotype was recorded a few times. This chain links TRBV29-1 with TRBJ2-7; D remains unclear. The germline V gene encodes CDR1 SQVTM and CDR2 ANQGSEA. With 4 bases removed from V and 6 bases from J, the gap between germline ends came to 16 bases. The CDR3 runs to 13 residues. The CDR3 is CSVASLRWGEQYF. The DNA for the CDR3 is TGCAGCGTTGCTTCCTTACGCTGGGGCGAGCAGTACTTC.

The V and J genes are TRBV4-2 and TRBJ1-2; no clear D. V was clipped by 0 bases and J by 0 bases, with 14 bases between them. Germline values: CDR1 LGHNA, CDR2 YNFKEQ. The CDR3 has 17 amino acids. The CDR3 region has the DNA TGTGCCAGCAGCCAAGAAGTTAGAAATCCTTCTAACTATGGCTACACCTTC. Translation: CASSQEVRNPSNYGYTF.

The genes are TRBV30 and TRBJ2-3; D not resolved. Trimming pared 2 bases from V and 1 base from J, leaving 16 bases between. From germline, CDR1 is GTSNPN and CDR2 SVGIG (reference sequence). The CDR3 consists of 16 residues. The CDR3 sequence is CAWSPTILTRTDTQYF. The CDR3 nucleotides read TGTGCCTGGAGTCCCACGATTCTGACCCGCACAGATACGCAGTATTTT.

This clonotype appeared a single time. CDR3 sequence (DNA): TGTGCCAGCTCCGCAGGACTAGCGGTTCGGAATGAGCAGTTCTTC. Amino acid sequence: CASSAGLAVRNEQFF. The chain uses TRBV18 and TRBJ2-1; 10 positions match TRBD2. The CDR3 has 15 residues. With V trimmed by 6 bases and J by 7 bases, 9 bases remained unmatched. Germline values: CDR1 KGHSH, CDR2 LQKENI.

The chain combines TRBV19 with TRBJ1-1; D gene unclear. Between the trimmed V and J ends, which lost 3 bases and 0 bases, there was a span of 11 bases. Germline V CDR1 and CDR2: LNHDA, SQIVND (reference sequence). CDR3 length equals 15 residues. This CDR3 is CASSIPASMNTEAFF. As DNA, the CDR3 is TGTGCCAGTAGTATCCCCGCCAGCATGAACACTGAAGCTTTCTTT.

This clonotype was found a few times. This chain connects TRBV10-3 to TRBJ2-3; the D is unclear. This CDR3 contains 13 residues. Trimming stripped 11 bases from V and 5 bases from J, with 17 bases between. Germline V lookup: CDR1 ENHRY, CDR2 SYGVKD. CDR3 amino acids: CASAFAARDTQYF. Here the CDR3 DNA reads TGTGCCTCGGCATTTGCGGCGCGAGATACGCAGTATTTT.

J is TRBJ1-1 and V is TRBV12-3 or TRBV12-4, with D hard to call. Trimming cost V 1 base and J 2 bases, with 17 bases left between them. The CDR3 sequence is 17 residues long. The CDR3: CASSLGPVGKDNTEAFF. The CDR3 DNA reads as TGTGCCAGCAGTTTAGGGCCGGTTGGAAAGGACAACACTGAAGCTTTCTTT.

The CDR3 reads CSVTGSMNTEAFF. As DNA, the CDR3 is TGCAGCGTTACAGGGAGCATGAACACTGAAGCTTTCTTT. The chain couples TRBV29-1 to TRBJ1-1; possible D gene TRBD1, 6 bases. Germline CDR1 reads SQVTM; CDR2 reads ANQGSEA. V shed 5 bases and J shed 0 bases, with 10 bases lying between them. The CDR3 is 13 residues long. Combining the CDR3 with reference TRBV29-1 and TRBJ1-1 gives the whole variable domain SAVISQKPSRDICQRGTSLTIQCQVDSQVTMMFWYRQQPGQSLTLIATANQGSEATYESGFVIDKFPISRPNLTFSTLTVSNMSPEDSSIYLCSVTGSMNTEAFFGQGTRLTVV.

CDR3 amino acids: CASSLIYGNQPQHF. The DNA for the CDR3 is TGTGCCAGCAGTTTGATTTACGGCAATCAGCCCCAGCATTTT. The V call is TRBV12-3 or TRBV12-4, the J call TRBJ1-5; D is ambiguous. CDR3 length: 14 residues. V was shortened by 3 bases and J by 2 bases, with 8 bases between the two germline ends.

This sequence joins TRBV29-1 and TRBJ1-2; D is uncertain. V gave up 4 bases and J gave up 8 bases, with 14 bases separating them. CDR1 is SQVTM and CDR2 is ANQGSEA in the germline V gene. The CDR3 runs to 12 residues. Here the CDR3 DNA reads TGCAGCGTTGTCACCCACGCACGGGGCTACACCTTC. As protein: CSVVTHARGYTF.

The chain couples TRBV6-5 to TRBJ2-7; D is ambiguous. V was shortened by 2 bases and J by 5 bases, with 10 bases between the two germline ends. Looked up from germline, CDR1 is MNHEY and CDR2 is SVGAGI. The CDR3 sequence is 13 residues long. The DNA for the CDR3 is TGTGCCAGCAGTTACCCGGGTACCCACGAGCAGTACTTC. This sequence encodes CASSYPGTHEQYF.

The chain links TRBV6-1 to TRBJ2-3, with 9 positions matching TRBD2. The V gene end was trimmed by 7 bases and the J gene end by 4 bases; junction bases not matched to a gene: 6. The CDR3 sequence is 14 residues long. Germline V gives CDR1 MNHNS, CDR2 SASEGT. The CDR3 sequence: CASNPAGGPDTQYF. The CDR3 DNA reads TGTGCCAGCAACCCAGCGGGAGGCCCAGATACGCAGTATTTT.

This clonotype was found once. The chain carries TRBV6-5 and TRBJ2-2; 7 positions agree with TRBD1. Germline V gives CDR1 MNHEY, CDR2 SVGAGI. V shed 2 bases and J 0 bases; nucleotides not matched to a gene: 3. CDR3 size: 16 residues. In DNA form, the CDR3 reads TGTGCCAGCAGTTACGGGGGACAGACGAACACCGGGGAGCTGTTTTTT. It codes for CASSYGGQTNTGELFF.